This T cell receptor (beta chain) came from a study of response to subunit inactivated influenza vaccine. TCRdb reanalysed the RT-PCR reads using MiXCR and keeps one entry per CDR3 protein. The sample yields 650,000 to 800,000 distinct CDR3 sequences, around 13% seen once. This clonotype came up a few times. Its antigen is undetermined. V was shortened by 5 bases and J by 3 bases, with 16 bases between the two germline ends. In germline, CDR1 is SGHTA, CDR2 FQGNSA. The CDR3 has 15 amino acids. Broader study findings: Authors suggested seasonal influenza vaccinations each recruit few new T cells.

The V and J genes are TRBV7-2 and TRBJ2-5; possible D gene TRBD1, 5 bases. The sample in question was PBMCs from blood, obtained 14 days before vaccination. The receptor was derived from a man aged 50-59 years who received an inactivated influenza vaccine. CDR3 sequence (DNA): TGTGCCAGCAGCCGCAGACAGAGTTTTAAAGAGACCCAGTACTTC. The encoded protein is CASSRRQSFKETQYF. Full variable domain (rest looked up from reference TRBV7-2 and TRBJ2-5): GAGVSQSPSNKVTEKGKDVELRCDPISGHTALYWYRQSLGQGLEFLIYFQGNSAPDKSGLPSDRFSAERTGGSVSTLTIQRTQQEDSAVYLCASSRRQSFKETQYFGPGTRLLVL.